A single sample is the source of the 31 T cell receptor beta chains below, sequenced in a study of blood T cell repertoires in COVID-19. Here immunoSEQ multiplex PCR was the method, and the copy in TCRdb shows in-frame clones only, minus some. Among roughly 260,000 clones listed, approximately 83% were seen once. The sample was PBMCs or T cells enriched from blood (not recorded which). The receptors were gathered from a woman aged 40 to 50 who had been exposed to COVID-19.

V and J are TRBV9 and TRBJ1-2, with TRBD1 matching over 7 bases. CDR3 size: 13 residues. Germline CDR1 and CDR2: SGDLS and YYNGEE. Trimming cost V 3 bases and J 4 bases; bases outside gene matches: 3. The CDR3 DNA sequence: TGTGCCAGCAGCGAGGGGGACAGCTATGGCTACACCTTC. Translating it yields CASSEGDSYGYTF.

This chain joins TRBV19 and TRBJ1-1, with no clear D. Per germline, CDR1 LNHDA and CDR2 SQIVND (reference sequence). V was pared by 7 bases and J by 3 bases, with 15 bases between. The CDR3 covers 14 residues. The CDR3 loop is CASTLRGLDTEAFF. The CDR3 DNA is TGTGCCAGTACCCTTCGAGGGTTGGACACTGAAGCTTTCTTT.

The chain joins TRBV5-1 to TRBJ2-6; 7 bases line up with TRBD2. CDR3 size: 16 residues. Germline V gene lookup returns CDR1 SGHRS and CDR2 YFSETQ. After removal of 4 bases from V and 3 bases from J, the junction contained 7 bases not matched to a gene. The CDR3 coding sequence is TGCGCCAGCAGCCTCGGGGAGGGGAATGGGGCCAACGTCCTGACTTTC. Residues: CASSLGEGNGANVLTF.

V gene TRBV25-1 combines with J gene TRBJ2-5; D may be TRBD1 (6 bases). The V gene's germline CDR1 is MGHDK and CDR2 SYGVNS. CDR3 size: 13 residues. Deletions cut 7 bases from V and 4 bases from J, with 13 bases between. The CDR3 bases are TGTGCCAGCATATATGGGGGCGGAGAGACCCAGTACTTC. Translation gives CASIYGGGETQYF.

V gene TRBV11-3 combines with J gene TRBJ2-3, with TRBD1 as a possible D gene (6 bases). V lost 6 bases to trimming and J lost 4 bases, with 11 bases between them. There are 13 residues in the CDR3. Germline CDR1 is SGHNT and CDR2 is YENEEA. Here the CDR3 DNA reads TGTGCCAGCAGGGACAGCAAATCAGATACGCAGTATTTT. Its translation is CASRDSKSDTQYF.

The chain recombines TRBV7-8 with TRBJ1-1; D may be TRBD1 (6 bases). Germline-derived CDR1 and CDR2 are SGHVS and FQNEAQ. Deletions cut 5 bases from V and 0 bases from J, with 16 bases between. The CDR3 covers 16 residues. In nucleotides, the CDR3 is TGTGCCAGCAGCCAAGTCAGACAGGCGATGAACACTGAAGCTTTCTTT. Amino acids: CASSQVRQAMNTEAFF.

The chain's CDR3 is CASSPGGARGNTEAFF. Written as DNA, the CDR3 is TGTGCCAGCAGTCCCGGGGGGGCCAGGGGGAACACTGAAGCTTTCTTT. The chain carries TRBV28 and TRBJ1-1; perhaps TRBD1 as D (6 bases). V was trimmed by 5 bases and J by 1 base, leaving 17 bases between them. Germline CDR1 reads MDHEN; CDR2 reads SYDVKM. This CDR3 spans 16 amino acids.

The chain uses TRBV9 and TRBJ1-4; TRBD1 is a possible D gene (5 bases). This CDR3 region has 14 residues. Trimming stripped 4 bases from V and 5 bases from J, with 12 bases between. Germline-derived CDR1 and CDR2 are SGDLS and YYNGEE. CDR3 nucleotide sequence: TGTGCCAGCAGCCAAGGCCGACAGAATGAAAAACTGTTTTTT. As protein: CASSQGRQNEKLFF.

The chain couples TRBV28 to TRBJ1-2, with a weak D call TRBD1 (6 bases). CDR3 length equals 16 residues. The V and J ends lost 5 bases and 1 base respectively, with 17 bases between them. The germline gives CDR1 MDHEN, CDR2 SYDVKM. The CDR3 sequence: CASSAPAGTLNYGYTF. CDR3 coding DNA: TGTGCCAGCAGTGCCCCCGCCGGGACACTTAACTATGGCTACACCTTC.

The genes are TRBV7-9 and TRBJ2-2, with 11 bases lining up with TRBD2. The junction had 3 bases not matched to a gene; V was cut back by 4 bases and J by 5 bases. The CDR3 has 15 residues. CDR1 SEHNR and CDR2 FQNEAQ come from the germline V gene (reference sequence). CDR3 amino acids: CASSSGLAVTGELFF. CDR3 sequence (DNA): TGTGCCAGCAGCTCGGGACTAGCGGTGACCGGGGAGCTGTTTTTT. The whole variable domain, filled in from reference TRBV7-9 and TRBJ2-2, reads DTGVSQNPRHKITKRGQNVTFRCDPISEHNRLYWYRQTLGQGPEFLTYFQNEAQLEKSRLLSDRFSAERPKGSFSTLEIQRTEQGDSAMYLCASSSGLAVTGELFFGEGSRLTVL.

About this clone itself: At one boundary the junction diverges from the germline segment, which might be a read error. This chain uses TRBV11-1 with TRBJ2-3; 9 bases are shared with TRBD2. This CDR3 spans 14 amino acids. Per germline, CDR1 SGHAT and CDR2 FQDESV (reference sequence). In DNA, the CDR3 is TGTGCCAGCAGCGTAGCGGGGGCCCCAGATACGCAGTATTTT. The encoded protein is CASSVAGAPDTQYF.

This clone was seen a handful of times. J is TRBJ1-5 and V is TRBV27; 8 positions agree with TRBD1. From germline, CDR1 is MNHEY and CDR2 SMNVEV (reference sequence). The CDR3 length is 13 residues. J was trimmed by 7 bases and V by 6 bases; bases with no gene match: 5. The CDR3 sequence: CASSRGLWQPQHF. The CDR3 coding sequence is TGTGCCAGCAGCAGGGGGCTATGGCAGCCCCAGCATTTT.

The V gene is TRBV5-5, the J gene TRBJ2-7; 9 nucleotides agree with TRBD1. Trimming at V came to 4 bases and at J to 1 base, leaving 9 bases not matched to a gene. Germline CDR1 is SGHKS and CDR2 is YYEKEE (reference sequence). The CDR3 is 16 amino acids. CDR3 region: CASSPEGQGFSYEQYF. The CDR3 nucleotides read TGTGCCAGCAGCCCCGAAGGACAGGGGTTTTCCTACGAGCAGTACTTC.

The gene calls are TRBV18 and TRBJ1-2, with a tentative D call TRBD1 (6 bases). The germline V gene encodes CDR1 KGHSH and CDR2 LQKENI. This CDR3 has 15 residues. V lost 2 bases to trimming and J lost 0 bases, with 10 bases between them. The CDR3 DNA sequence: TGTGCCAGCTCACCATTACGGGACACTAACTATGGCTACACCTTC. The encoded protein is CASSPLRDTNYGYTF.

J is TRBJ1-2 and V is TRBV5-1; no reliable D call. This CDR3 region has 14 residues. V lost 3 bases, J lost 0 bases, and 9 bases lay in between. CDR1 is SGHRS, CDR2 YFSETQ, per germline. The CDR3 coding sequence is TGCGCCAGCAGCTCCTCCACAGCTAACTATGGCTACACCTTC. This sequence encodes CASSSSTANYGYTF.

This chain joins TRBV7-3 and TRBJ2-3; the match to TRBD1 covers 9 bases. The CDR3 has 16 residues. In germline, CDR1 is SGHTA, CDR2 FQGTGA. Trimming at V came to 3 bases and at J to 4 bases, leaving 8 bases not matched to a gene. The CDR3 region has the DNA TGTGCCAGCAGCTTCGCCGGGACAGGGTTCGCAGATACGCAGTATTTT. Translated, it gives CASSFAGTGFADTQYF. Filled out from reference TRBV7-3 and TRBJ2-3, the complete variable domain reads GAGVSQTPSNKVTEKGKYVELRCDPISGHTALYWYRQSLGQGPEFLIYFQGTGAADDSGLPNDRFFAVRPEGSVSTLKIQRTERGDSAVYLCASSFAGTGFADTQYFGPGTRLTVL.

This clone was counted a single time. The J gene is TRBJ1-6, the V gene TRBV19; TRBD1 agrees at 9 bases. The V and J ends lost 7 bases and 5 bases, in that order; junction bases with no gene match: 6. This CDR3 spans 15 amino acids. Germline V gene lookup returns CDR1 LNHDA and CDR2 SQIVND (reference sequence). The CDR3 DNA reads TGTGCCAGTAATGGTCGGGACAGGGATAATTCACCCCTCCACTTT. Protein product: CASNGRDRDNSPLHF.

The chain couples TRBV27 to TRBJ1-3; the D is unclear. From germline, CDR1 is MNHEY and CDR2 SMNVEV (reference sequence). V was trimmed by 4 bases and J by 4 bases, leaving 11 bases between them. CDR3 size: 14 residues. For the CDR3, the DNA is TGTGCCAGCAGTTCTAATTACGCGGGAAACACCATATATTTT. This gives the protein CASSSNYAGNTIYF.

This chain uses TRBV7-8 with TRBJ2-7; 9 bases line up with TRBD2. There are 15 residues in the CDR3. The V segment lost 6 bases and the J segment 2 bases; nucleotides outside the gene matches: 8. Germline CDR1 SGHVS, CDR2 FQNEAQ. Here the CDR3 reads CASSSKRGATYEQYF. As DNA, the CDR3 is TGTGCCAGCAGTTCAAAGCGGGGGGCCACCTACGAGCAGTACTTC.

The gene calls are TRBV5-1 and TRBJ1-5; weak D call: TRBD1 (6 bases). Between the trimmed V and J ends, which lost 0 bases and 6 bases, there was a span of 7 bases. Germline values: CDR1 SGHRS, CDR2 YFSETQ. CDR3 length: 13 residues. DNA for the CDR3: TGCGCCAGCAGCTTGGCAGGGGTTCAGCCCCAGCATTTT. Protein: CASSLAGVQPQHF.

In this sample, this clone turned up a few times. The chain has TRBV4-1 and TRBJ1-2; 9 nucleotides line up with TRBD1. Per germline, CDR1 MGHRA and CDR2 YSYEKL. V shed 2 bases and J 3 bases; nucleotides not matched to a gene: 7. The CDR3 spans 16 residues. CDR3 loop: CASSQWTGDKDYGYTF. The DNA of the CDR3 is TGCGCCAGCAGCCAATGGACAGGGGACAAGGACTATGGCTACACCTTC.

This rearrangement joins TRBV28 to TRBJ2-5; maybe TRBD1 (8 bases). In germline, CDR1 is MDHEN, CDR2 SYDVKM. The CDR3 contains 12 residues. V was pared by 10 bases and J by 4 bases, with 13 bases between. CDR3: CATHRGGETQYF. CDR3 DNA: TGTGCCACTCACAGGGGGGGAGAGACCCAGTACTTC. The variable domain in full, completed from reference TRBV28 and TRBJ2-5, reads DVKVTQSSRYLVKRTGEKVFLECVQDMDHENMFWYRQDPGLGLRLIYFSYDVKMKEKGDIPEGYSVSREKKERFSLILESASTNQTSMYLCATHRGGETQYFGPGTRLLVL.

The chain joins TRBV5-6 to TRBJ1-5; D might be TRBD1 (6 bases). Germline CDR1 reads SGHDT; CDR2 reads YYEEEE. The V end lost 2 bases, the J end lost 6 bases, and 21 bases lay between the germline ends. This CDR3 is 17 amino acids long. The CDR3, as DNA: TGTGCCAGCAGCTTACCTAACAGGGAAGGTGATCGTCAGCCCCAGCATTTT. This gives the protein CASSLPNREGDRQPQHF.

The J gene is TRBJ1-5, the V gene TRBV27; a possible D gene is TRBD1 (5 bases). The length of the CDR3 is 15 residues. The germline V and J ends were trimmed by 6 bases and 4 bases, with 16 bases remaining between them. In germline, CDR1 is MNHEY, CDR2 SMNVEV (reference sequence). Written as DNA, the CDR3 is TGTGCCAGCAGACTCTCAGACAGTCTTAATCAGCCCCAGCATTTT. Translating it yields CASRLSDSLNQPQHF.

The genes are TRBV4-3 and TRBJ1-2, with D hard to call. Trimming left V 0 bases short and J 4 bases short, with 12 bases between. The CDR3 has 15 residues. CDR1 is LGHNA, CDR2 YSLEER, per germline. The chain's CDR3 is CASSQDRGYGYGYTF. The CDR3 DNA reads TGCGCCAGCAGCCAAGATCGCGGGTACGGCTATGGCTACACCTTC.

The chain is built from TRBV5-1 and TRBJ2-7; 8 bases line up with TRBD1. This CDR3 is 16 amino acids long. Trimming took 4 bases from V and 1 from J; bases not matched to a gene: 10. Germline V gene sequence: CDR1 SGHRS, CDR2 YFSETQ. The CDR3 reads CASSTGGGTGSYEQYF. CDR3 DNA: TGCGCCAGCAGCACCGGGGGCGGGACAGGTTCCTACGAGCAGTACTTC.

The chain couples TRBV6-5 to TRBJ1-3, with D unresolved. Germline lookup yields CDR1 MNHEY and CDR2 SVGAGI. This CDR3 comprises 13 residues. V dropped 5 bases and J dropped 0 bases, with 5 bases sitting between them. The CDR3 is CASSTNSGNTIYF. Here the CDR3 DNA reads TGTGCCAGCAGTACAAACTCTGGAAACACCATATATTTT.

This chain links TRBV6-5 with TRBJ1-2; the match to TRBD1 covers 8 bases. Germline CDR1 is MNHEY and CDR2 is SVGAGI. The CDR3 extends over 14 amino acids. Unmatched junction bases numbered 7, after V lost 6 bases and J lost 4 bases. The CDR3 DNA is TGTGCCAGCAGGTCCGCAGGGGGCGGCTATGGCTACACCTTC. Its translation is CASRSAGGGYGYTF.

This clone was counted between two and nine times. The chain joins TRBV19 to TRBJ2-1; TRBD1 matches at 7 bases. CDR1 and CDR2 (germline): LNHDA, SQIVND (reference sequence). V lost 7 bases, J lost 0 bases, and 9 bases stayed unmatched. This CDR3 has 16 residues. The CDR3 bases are TGTGCCAGTACCCATCTCCGGGACAGCTCCTACAATGAGCAGTTCTTC. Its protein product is CASTHLRDSSYNEQFF.

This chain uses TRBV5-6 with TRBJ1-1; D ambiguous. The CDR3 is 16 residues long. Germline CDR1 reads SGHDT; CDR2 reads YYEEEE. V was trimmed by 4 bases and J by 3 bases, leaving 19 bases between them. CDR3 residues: CASSPPPSNWDTEAFF. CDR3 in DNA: TGTGCCAGCAGCCCTCCCCCTAGCAATTGGGACACTGAAGCTTTCTTT.

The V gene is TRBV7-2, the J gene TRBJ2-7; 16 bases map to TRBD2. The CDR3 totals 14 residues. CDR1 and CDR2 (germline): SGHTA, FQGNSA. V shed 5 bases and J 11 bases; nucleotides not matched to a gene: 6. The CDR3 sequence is CASSPGTSGGVEYF. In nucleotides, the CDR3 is TGTGCCAGCAGCCCGGGGACTAGCGGGGGGGTTGAGTACTTC. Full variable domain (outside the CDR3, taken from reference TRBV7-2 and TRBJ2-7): GAGVSQSPSNKVTEKGKDVELRCDPISGHTALYWYRQSLGQGLEFLIYFQGNSAPDKSGLPSDRFSAERTGGSVSTLTIQRTQQEDSAVYLCASSPGTSGGVEYFGPGTRLTVT.